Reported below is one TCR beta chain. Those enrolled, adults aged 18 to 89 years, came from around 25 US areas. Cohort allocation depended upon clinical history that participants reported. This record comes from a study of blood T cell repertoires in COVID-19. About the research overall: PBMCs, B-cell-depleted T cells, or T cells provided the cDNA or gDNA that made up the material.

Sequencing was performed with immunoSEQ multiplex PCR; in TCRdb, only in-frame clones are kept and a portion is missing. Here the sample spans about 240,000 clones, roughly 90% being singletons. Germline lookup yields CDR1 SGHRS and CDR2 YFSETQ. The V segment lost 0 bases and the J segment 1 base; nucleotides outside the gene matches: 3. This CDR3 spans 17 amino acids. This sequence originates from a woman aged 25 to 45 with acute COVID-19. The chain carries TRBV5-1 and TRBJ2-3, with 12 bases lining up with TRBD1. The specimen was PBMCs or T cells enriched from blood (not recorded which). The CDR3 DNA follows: TGCGCCAGCAGCTTGGGGGACAGGGGGCTCGGCACAGATACGCAGTATTTT. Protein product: CASSLGDRGLGTDTQYF.